Reported below is one T cell receptor (beta chain). Its target antigen remains unknown. No base quality information exists; no much larger clone differs at one position. The sample belongs to a study of T cell responses to AZD1222 COVID-19 vaccine (dated by TCRdb to the early 2020s). With regard to the full study: A total of 240 or so trial participants underwent TCR sequencing, of whom under 220 had received two doses of AZD1222 and about 25 had received two doses of the MenACWY control vaccine. Trial participants were enrolled by age into subgroups of 18-55, 56-69 and 70-plus years, and roughly 150, 30 and 60 TCR-sequenced participants, respectively, were included in these subgroups. What the research found in general, with its limitations: After two AZD1222 doses, spike-specific TCR breadth and depth were significantly higher than at day 0 and than in MenACWY recipients. Nearly half of unique spike-specific TCRs reportedly recognized epitopes outside regions mutated in the B.1.351 and B.1.1.7 variants. No day 14 peak-response samples were available, so repertoires were characterized only after the peak T cell response. Most participants were white British and females outnumbered males, and the authors suggested that clonal diversity may have been underestimated. In the small 56-69-year group, the increase in depth fell short of significance, most likely because of low power. The vaccine-associated CD4 TCRs covered the entire spike protein, and the dominant responses fell in regions 160-218 and 743-854. Conclusions about previously exposed vaccinees were limited because only a handful of AZD1222 recipients were SARS-CoV-2 seropositive at baseline.

The CDR3 regions of human TCRbeta chains were analyzed by immunosequencing. Under the source paper's analysis protocol: TCRs in the repertoires were matched against a reference library of SARS-CoV-2-specific TCRs that had been generated with the MIRA antigen-specificity platform. Breadth meant the fraction of unique TCRs that were SARS-CoV-2-associated, whereas depth meant the fraction of total T cells that were SARS-CoV-2-associated. Each spike-specific TCR was assigned to its reactive spike region and to a CD4 or CD8 class using the MIRA data. Log10-transformed breadth and depth values were compared by one-way ANOVA with Sidak's multiple comparisons tests. This immuneACCESS table, as held by TCRdb, lists in-frame sequences with V and J called but not all clones. Of the missing ones, under half trace to an unresolved V gene in checked studies; the others have no known cause. The V and J calls and clone size are taken from that table; D and trimming were inferred from the DNA. This sample holds about 120,000 clones; around 89% were observed only once. Approximately 6.5% of the sample is held by the ten biggest clonotypes.

According to the study, the label for this sample's time point signals: about 28 days (+/-7) after the second vaccine dose. AZD1222 recipients with second doses at about 4 weeks or about 12 weeks were pooled, because spike-specific TCR depth and breadth did not differ between schedules. The vaccinee samples were drawn from two UK trials, COV001 and COV002, one of which was a single-blind randomized controlled phase 2/3 trial testing AZD1222 (ChAdOx1 nCoV-19) in healthy adults. For TCRbeta chain sequencing, PBMC samples were collected from trial participants at day 0 and at day 28 after the second dose. The CDR3, from cysteine to phenylalanine, totals 13 residues. The CDR3 DNA has 39 bases and is translated from base 1. Between the V and J ends, shortened by 0 bases and 10 bases respectively, the junction contains 12 bases. CDR1 and CDR2, per the germline V gene, are MNHEY and SVGEGT.

The sequences come from peripheral blood, collected 28 days after the second AZD1222 dose. The receptor comes from an adult who received the AZD1222 COVID-19 vaccine. Here the chain combines TRBV6-2 or TRBV6-3 and TRBJ1-1; the D gene remains uncertain. The DNA reads as follows: TGTGCCAGCAGTTACTCGGCGGGATCCCCAGCTTTCTTT. It codes for CASSYSAGSPAFF.